This TCR beta chain was obtained from a study of OX40 agonist ivuxolimab in advanced cancers. At the level of the study: With ivuxolimab, an agonistic anti-OX40 (CD134) antibody, patients were treated. Partial responses, seen in three patients, involved one hepatocellular carcinoma and two cutaneous melanomas. Notes on the study in general: Among the least clonally expanded were partial responders at 0.1-3.0 mg/kg.

This clone occurred once. Its antigen is undetermined. Assay used: immunoSEQ multiplex PCR; TCRdb lists only in-frame clones, some missing. The sample lists approximately 20,000 clones; roughly 82% were seen once. The germline gives CDR1 MNHEY, CDR2 SVGAGI. V was pared by 5 bases and J by 4 bases, with 6 bases of the junction left unmatched. The CDR3 is 15 residues long. The specimen comprised CD4+ or CD8+ T cells sorted from blood, sampled in a trial of the OX40 agonist ivuxolimab. The rearrangement uses TRBV6-5 and TRBJ1-5, with 9 bases fitting TRBD1. This clonotype was obtained from an adult with an advanced solid tumor such as melanoma, head and neck, liver or kidney cancer. The chain's CDR3 is CASSPTGGRNQPQHF. The CDR3 DNA is TGTGCCAGCAGTCCCACAGGGGGCAGAAATCAGCCCCAGCATTTT.